The 27 T cell receptor beta chains given below trace back to one sample, sequenced in a study of T cells expressing NK-cell markers. TCRdb re-called the 5' RACE reads and gives one entry per CDR3 protein, without DNA. Its table lists roughly 350,000 distinct CDR3 sequences. The sample was blood T cells: a sorted CD56 or NKG2C T cell subset, CD4+ or CD8+ T cells, or bulk PBMC T cells (not recorded which). These receptor sequences come from a man aged 18-75 years in good health.

The rearrangement uses TRBV4-2 and TRBJ1-1. The germline gives CDR1 LGHNA, CDR2 YNFKEQ. This CDR3 is built from 13 residues. The chain's CDR3 is CASSQERNTEAFF.

The chain uses TRBV6-1 and TRBJ2-1; TCRdb lists TRBD1, though no DNA is available to test this call. This CDR3 has 13 amino acids. CDR1 and CDR2 from the germline V gene are MNHNS and SASEGT. The CDR3: CASMLTGGVEQFF.

The chain carries TRBV7-9 and TRBJ2-2. Germline CDR1 and CDR2: SEHNR and FQNEAQ (reference sequence). The CDR3 runs to 14 residues. CDR3 amino acids: CASSSTLRFGELFF.

The chain recombines TRBV20-1 with TRBJ2-1; TCRdb lists TRBD1, though no DNA is available to test this call. The length of the CDR3 is 13 residues. CDR1 and CDR2 from the germline V gene are DFQATT and SNEGSKA (reference sequence). CDR3 protein: CSGWKGTSNEQFF.

V usage is TRBV7-7 and J usage is TRBJ2-7; the D call from TCRdb, TRBD1, cannot be confirmed without DNA. CDR3 length equals 16 residues. CDR1 SSHAT and CDR2 FNYEAQ come from the germline V gene (reference sequence). CDR3 amino acids: CASSLGDSLNSYEQYF.

This chain connects TRBV5-1 to TRBJ2-2; TCRdb returns TRBD2, unconfirmable since there is no DNA. The CDR3 has 18 residues. Looked up from germline, CDR1 is SGHRS and CDR2 is YFSETQ. This CDR3 is CASSLRLAGLAGTGELFF.

The rearrangement joins TRBV11-2 to TRBJ2-7; TCRdb's D gene call, TRBD2, goes unchecked for lack of DNA. The CDR3 loop spans 15 amino acids. Germline CDR1 SGHAT, CDR2 FQNNGV. The chain's CDR3 is CASSLVLRGGEEQYF.

The rearrangement uses TRBV7-2 and TRBJ2-1; the TCRdb call, TRBD2, lacks DNA for checking. In germline, CDR1 is SGHTA, CDR2 FQGNSA. The CDR3 contains 15 residues. CDR3 sequence: CASSVRTSGGYEQFF.

The gene calls are TRBV6-2 or TRBV6-3 and TRBJ1-1. Germline CDR1 reads MNHEY; CDR2 reads SVGEGT. The CDR3 has 14 amino acids. CDR3: CASSSHGADPSAFF.

The chain has TRBV20-1 and TRBJ1-2; without DNA, the TCRdb call of TRBD1 cannot be checked. The CDR3 has 15 amino acids. The V gene's germline CDR1 is DFQATT and CDR2 SNEGSKA (reference sequence). CDR3 region: CSARDPTGANYGYTF.

This chain connects TRBV3-1 to TRBJ1-1. CDR3 length equals 12 residues. Germline V lookup: CDR1 LGHDT, CDR2 YNNKEL (reference sequence). The CDR3 here is CASSRFGTEAFF.

The CDR3 reads CASSLVVTGGFSPLHF. V usage is TRBV5-1 and J usage is TRBJ1-6; no DNA is available, so the TRBD1 call from TCRdb remains unchecked. Germline-derived CDR1 and CDR2 are SGHRS and YFSETQ. This CDR3 spans 16 amino acids.

The rearrangement joins TRBV5-5 to TRBJ2-5; TCRdb outputs TRBD2, but without DNA this stays unchecked. Germline V lookup: CDR1 SGHKS, CDR2 YYEKEE (reference sequence). CDR3 length: 16 amino acids. CDR3 sequence reads: CASSQNPAGGLETQYF.

The chain uses TRBV3-1 and TRBJ2-3; checking the TCRdb D call of TRBD1 is not possible without DNA. Looked up from germline, CDR1 is LGHDT and CDR2 is YNNKEL (reference sequence). This CDR3 spans 14 amino acids. This chain's CDR3 is CASSRQTGGDTQYF.

The chain recombines TRBV20-1 with TRBJ1-5. This CDR3 comprises 15 residues. Germline V gene sequence: CDR1 DFQATT, CDR2 SNEGSKA (reference sequence). CDR3 amino acids: CSARDRPGTNQPQHF.

This chain joins TRBV5-6 and TRBJ1-5; TCRdb proposes TRBD1, but this gene call is untestable without DNA. The CDR3 contains 14 residues. Germline loops: CDR1 SGHDT, CDR2 YYEEEE. CDR3 sequence reads: CASSLGGYYQPQHF.

This chain links TRBV4-2 with TRBJ2-2. CDR1 is LGHNA and CDR2 is YNFKEQ in the germline V gene. The CDR3 is 16 amino acids. The chain's CDR3 is CASSQALIGNTGELFF.

The genes are TRBV28 and TRBJ2-7; the D call of TRBD2 rests on TCRdb alone, since no DNA is present to check it. This CDR3 spans 14 amino acids. Germline assignment: CDR1 MDHEN and CDR2 SYDVKM. The CDR3 region is CASVAGGPSYEQYF.

V gene TRBV20-1 combines with J gene TRBJ2-3; the D call from TCRdb, TRBD2, cannot be confirmed without DNA. The CDR3 is made up of 13 amino acids. The germline V gene has CDR1 DFQATT and CDR2 SNEGSKA (reference sequence). CDR3: CRGGGVSTDTQYF.

V gene TRBV5-5 combines with J gene TRBJ2-7; TCRdb designates TRBD1, a call that cannot be tested without DNA. There are 15 residues in the CDR3. Germline loops: CDR1 SGHKS, CDR2 YYEKEE (reference sequence). CDR3 sequence: CASSLQQGGFYEQYF.

This sequence joins TRBV23-1 and TRBJ2-7. TRBV23-1 is an ORF, with its function uncertain. There are 12 residues in the CDR3. The CDR3 reads CAAPRNSYEQYF.

The chain recombines TRBV11-2 with TRBJ2-3; the TCRdb call, TRBD2, lacks DNA for checking. Germline V CDR1 and CDR2: SGHAT, FQNNGV. The CDR3 is made up of 15 amino acids. The chain's CDR3 is CASSLGGGGANTQYF.

The genes are TRBV7-3 and TRBJ2-2. Germline V lookup: CDR1 SGHTA, CDR2 FQGTGA. CDR3 length: 14 amino acids. This CDR3 is CASSLTRTTGELFF.

The chain couples TRBV12-5 to TRBJ1-5; absent DNA, TCRdb's TRBD1 call cannot be checked. Per the germline V gene, CDR1 is LGHNT and CDR2 is FRNRAP. The CDR3 contains 14 residues. CDR3 sequence reads: CASGLGSGDQPQHF.

J is TRBJ1-2 and V is TRBV5-1. The CDR3 has 15 amino acids. Per the germline V gene, CDR1 is SGHRS and CDR2 is YFSETQ. The CDR3 here is CASSPGTLMGYGYTF.

The V and J genes are TRBV20-1 and TRBJ2-1; there is no DNA to check the TCRdb D call of TRBD2. This CDR3 region has 13 residues. Germline V lookup: CDR1 DFQATT, CDR2 SNEGSKA (reference sequence). CDR3 sequence reads: CSAASWVSNEQFF.

This chain links TRBV3-1 with TRBJ2-1; TCRdb's D call of TRBD1 is untestable without DNA. There are 14 residues in the CDR3. Germline values: CDR1 LGHDT, CDR2 YNNKEL (reference sequence). The CDR3 spells CASRQGTADNEQFF.